A single sample is the source of the 32 T cell receptor beta chains below, sequenced in a study of OX40 agonist ivuxolimab in advanced cancers. Clones were sequenced by immunoSEQ multiplex PCR, and TCRdb holds only the in-frame ones, with some missing. The sample shows more than 65,000 clones, approximately 80% of them seen only once. Specimen: CD4+ or CD8+ T cells sorted from blood, collected in a trial of the OX40 agonist ivuxolimab. The receptors were sampled from an adult with an advanced solid tumor such as melanoma, head and neck, liver or kidney cancer.

The rearrangement links TRBV19 to TRBJ2-5, with D unresolved. The germline gives CDR1 LNHDA, CDR2 SQIVND (reference sequence). This CDR3 spans 11 amino acids. The V end was cut by 4 bases, the J end by 6 bases, with 6 bases between. The CDR3 loop is CASSTKQTQYF. The CDR3, as DNA: TGTGCCAGTAGTACCAAGCAGACCCAGTACTTC.

The gene calls are TRBV19 and TRBJ2-5; TRBD2 is a possible D gene (5 bases). The CDR3 is 16 residues long. V was clipped by 2 bases and J by 2 bases, with 15 bases between them. Germline loops: CDR1 LNHDA, CDR2 SQIVND (reference sequence). The CDR3 DNA follows: TGTGCCAGTAGTATATCTAGCAGATCCTTACAAGAGACCCAGTACTTC. This sequence encodes CASSISSRSLQETQYF.

This rearrangement joins TRBV7-2 to TRBJ2-1; 8 bases match TRBD2. The CDR3 is 16 amino acids. V gave up 5 bases and J gave up 5 bases; unmatched junction bases: 11. CDR1 SGHTA and CDR2 FQGNSA come from the germline V gene. The CDR3 loop is CASSPSIAGRDNEQFF. CDR3 bases: TGTGCCAGCAGCCCATCCATAGCGGGAAGAGACAATGAGCAGTTCTTC.

The V and J genes are TRBV10-3 and TRBJ2-1; TRBD2 matches 11 bases. The CDR3 has 14 residues. Germline V lookup: CDR1 ENHRY, CDR2 SYGVKD. The trim removed 6 bases at V and 7 bases at J, leaving 5 bases unmatched. For the CDR3, the DNA is TGTGCCATCAGCAGACTAGCGGGGAATAATGAGCAGTTCTTC. This translates into CAISRLAGNNEQFF.

This clone was observed a few times. V gene TRBV18 combines with J gene TRBJ1-1; 8 nucleotides match TRBD1. V trimming: 4 bases; J trimming: 2 bases; junction bases outside the gene matches: 9. Germline-derived CDR1 and CDR2 are KGHSH and LQKENI. This CDR3 contains 16 residues. The CDR3 nucleotides read TGTGCCAGCTCACGAGGGGTGACAGGGGCAAACACTGAAGCTTTCTTT. Translated, it gives CASSRGVTGANTEAFF.

The chain uses TRBV30 and TRBJ1-3; 7 nucleotides agree with TRBD1. Germline trimming cut 4 bases from V and 3 bases from J; bases unmatched to any gene: 6. The V gene's germline CDR1 is GTSNPN and CDR2 SVGIG (reference sequence). The CDR3 length is 14 residues. The chain's CDR3 is CAWNRDSFGNTIYF. For the CDR3, the DNA is TGTGCCTGGAACCGGGACAGTTTTGGAAACACCATATATTTT. Combining the CDR3 with reference TRBV30 and TRBJ1-3 gives the whole variable domain SQTIHQWPATLVQPVGSPLSLECTVEGTSNPNLYWYRQAAGRGLQLLFYSVGIGQISSEVPQNLSASRPQDRQFILSSKKLLLSDSGFYLCAWNRDSFGNTIYFGEGSWLTVV.

The count of this clone is one. This chain links TRBV29-1 with TRBJ1-5; 7 positions agree with TRBD1. Germline V lookup: CDR1 SQVTM, CDR2 ANQGSEA. The CDR3 length is 14 residues. The V gene end was trimmed by 4 bases and the J gene end by 1 base; junction bases not matched to a gene: 4. The CDR3 reads CSVATGISNQPQHF. The CDR3 DNA reads TGCAGCGTTGCGACAGGGATCAGCAATCAGCCCCAGCATTTT.

The chain joins TRBV19 to TRBJ2-5; TRBD1 is a possible D gene (6 bases). The V end was cut by 8 bases, the J end by 9 bases, with 22 bases between. This CDR3 has 14 residues. Per the germline V gene, CDR1 is LNHDA and CDR2 is SQIVND (reference sequence). In DNA form, the CDR3 reads TGTGCCAGTGCTGGAGTGGCAGGGGTCGGGGCCCAGTACTTC. Encoded protein: CASAGVAGVGAQYF.

The chain is built from TRBV2 and TRBJ2-3, with 11 positions matching TRBD1. With 6 bases clipped from V and 5 bases from J, the junction kept 7 bases outside the gene matches. CDR1 is SNHLY, CDR2 FYNNEI, per germline. CDR3 length: 15 amino acids. The CDR3 protein is CASSVPGQGEDTQYF. As DNA, the CDR3 is TGTGCCAGCAGCGTACCGGGACAGGGGGAAGATACGCAGTATTTT.

V usage is TRBV30 and J usage is TRBJ1-2, with a tentative D call TRBD1 (5 bases). Trimming took 0 bases from V and 7 from J, leaving 15 bases between them. CDR1 is GTSNPN and CDR2 is SVGIG in the germline V gene (reference sequence). This CDR3 comprises 14 residues. The CDR3 loop reads CAWSVAGEAGGYTF. The CDR3 coding sequence is TGTGCCTGGAGTGTAGCGGGGGAGGCTGGTGGCTACACCTTC.

The CDR3 sequence: CASSQSGGAGNEQYF. CDR3 nucleotide sequence: TGTGCCAGCAGCCAATCCGGGGGGGCTGGGAACGAGCAGTACTTC. This chain uses TRBV7-3 with TRBJ2-7, with 8 bases aligning to TRBD2. The V gene's germline CDR1 is SGHTA and CDR2 FQGTGA. The trim removed 5 bases at V and 5 bases at J, leaving 11 bases unmatched. This CDR3 has 15 amino acids.

The chain recombines TRBV4-1 with TRBJ2-2; 7 positions agree with TRBD1. Trimming at V came to 2 bases and at J to 4 bases, leaving 7 bases not matched to a gene. Germline V gene data show CDR1 as MGHRA and CDR2 as YSYEKL. This CDR3 is 16 amino acids long. This CDR3 is CASSQRQGTGTGELFF. CDR3 in DNA: TGCGCCAGCAGCCAACGACAGGGTACGGGCACCGGGGAGCTGTTTTTT.

The V and J genes are TRBV19 and TRBJ1-4, with D possibly being TRBD1 (6 bases). The ends were cut back, 6 bases at V and 2 bases at J, with 10 bases in the middle. The germline V gene encodes CDR1 LNHDA and CDR2 SQIVND (reference sequence). The CDR3 contains 14 residues. The CDR3 DNA reads TGTGCCAGTAGAAAACAGGGCACTAATGAAAAACTGTTTTTT. This sequence encodes CASRKQGTNEKLFF.

This sequence joins TRBV5-1 and TRBJ2-7, with TRBD2 matching over 10 bases. V was pared by 4 bases and J by 3 bases, with 13 bases of the junction left unmatched. CDR3 length: 17 residues. Germline-derived CDR1 and CDR2 are SGHRS and YFSETQ. The CDR3 nucleotides read TGCGCCAGCAGCGCGTGGCCCCAGCGGGAGGGCCGCTACGAGCAGTACTTC. Its protein is CASSAWPQREGRYEQYF.

J is TRBJ2-1 and V is TRBV15; D could derive from TRBD1 or TRBD2 (5 bases each). Looked up from germline, CDR1 is LNHNV and CDR2 is YYDKDF (reference sequence). The CDR3 runs to 17 residues. With 0 bases removed from V and 6 bases from J, the gap between germline ends came to 18 bases. The CDR3 is CATSREGTSLDGNEQFF. CDR3 bases: TGTGCCACCAGCAGAGAAGGGACCTCTCTTGACGGCAATGAGCAGTTCTTC.

As DNA, the CDR3 is TGCGCCAGCAGTCACGACCGGAGAGGAGAGACCCAGTACTTC. It translates to CASSHDRRGETQYF. The chain uses TRBV10-1 and TRBJ2-5; D not certain. V was pared by 5 bases and J by 4 bases, with 14 bases between. The CDR3 has 14 residues. From germline, CDR1 is WNHNN and CDR2 SYGVQD (reference sequence).

J is TRBJ2-1 and V is TRBV2; D possibly uses TRBD1 or TRBD2 (5 bases each). The germline CDR1 and CDR2 sequences are SNHLY and FYNNEI. This CDR3 has 15 residues. V shed 3 bases and J shed 3 bases, with 12 bases lying between them. The CDR3 spells CASSELGVSYNEQFF. CDR3 DNA sequence: TGTGCCAGCAGTGAGTTGGGGGTGAGCTACAATGAGCAGTTCTTC.

The CDR3 protein is CASSEWSEQYF. CDR3 in DNA: TGTGCCAGCAGTGAGTGGAGCGAGCAGTACTTC. This chain uses TRBV6-1 with TRBJ2-7; D is uncertain. The CDR3 contains 11 residues. Trimming pared 3 bases from V and 6 bases from J, leaving 6 bases between. Germline CDR1 MNHNS, CDR2 SASEGT.

This chain uses TRBV2 with TRBJ1-5; D unclear. Germline CDR1 SNHLY, CDR2 FYNNEI. V lost 4 bases and J lost 6, with 19 bases in between. The CDR3 is 16 amino acids. CDR3 in DNA: TGTGCCAGCAGTGTTAATTATCAAGCGGGCAGTCAGCCCCAGCATTTT. It yields the protein CASSVNYQAGSQPQHF.

This chain links TRBV7-2 with TRBJ2-3; TRBD2 agrees at 10 bases. The CDR3 is 18 amino acids. Germline lookup yields CDR1 SGHTA and CDR2 FQGNSA. V dropped 5 bases and J dropped 1; count of bases not matched to a gene: 12. This chain's CDR3 is CASSTPGLAVGGTDTQYF. The DNA of the CDR3 is TGTGCCAGCAGCACCCCCGGACTAGCGGTTGGAGGCACAGATACGCAGTATTTT. Full variable domain (remainder filled in from reference TRBV7-2 and TRBJ2-3): GAGVSQSPSNKVTEKGKDVELRCDPISGHTALYWYRQSLGQGLEFLIYFQGNSAPDKSGLPSDRFSAERTGGSVSTLTIQRTQQEDSAVYLCASSTPGLAVGGTDTQYFGPGTRLTVL.

The chain employs TRBV10-3 and TRBJ1-6; D unresolved. CDR3 size: 13 residues. V dropped 7 bases and J dropped 5 bases, with 9 bases sitting between them. CDR1 and CDR2 from the germline V gene are ENHRY and SYGVKD. CDR3 coding DNA: TGTGCCATCAACGGGCAGCATAATTCACCCCTCCACTTT. Its protein product is CAINGQHNSPLHF.

This clone was counted at least ten times. The genes are TRBV5-4 and TRBJ2-2; TRBD2 aligns across 9 bases. The V and J ends lost 5 bases and 6 bases, in that order; junction bases with no gene match: 14. The CDR3 covers 17 residues. Germline loops: CDR1 SGHNT, CDR2 YYREEE (reference sequence). For the CDR3, the DNA is TGTGCCAGCAGACCAGAGCGGGGGGCTCGATACTCCGGGGAGCTGTTTTTT. Protein: CASRPERGARYSGELFF.

CDR3 residues: CASSPTEDYGYTF. CDR3 in DNA: TGCGCCAGCAGCCCAACAGAAGACTATGGCTACACCTTC. The chain joins TRBV4-1 to TRBJ1-2; D is unresolved. V was shortened by 4 bases and J by 3 bases, with 9 bases between the two germline ends. The CDR3 has 13 amino acids. Germline V gene sequence: CDR1 MGHRA, CDR2 YSYEKL.

This clone was seen a few times. The chain links TRBV6-5 to TRBJ1-1, with 7 bases lining up with TRBD1. The CDR3 consists of 14 residues. Per germline, CDR1 MNHEY and CDR2 SVGAGI. The junction had 4 bases not matched to a gene; V was cut back by 5 bases and J by 1 base. CDR3 sequence: CASSEGQTNTEAFF. CDR3 coding DNA: TGTGCCAGCAGTGAGGGACAGACGAACACTGAAGCTTTCTTT.

This clone was counted a single time. The chain carries TRBV5-1 and TRBJ1-5; 7 nucleotides align to TRBD1. Trimming took 1 base from V and 4 from J; bases not matched to a gene: 5. CDR3 length: 15 amino acids. Germline V lookup: CDR1 SGHRS, CDR2 YFSETQ. Written as DNA, the CDR3 is TGCGCCAGCAGCTTGCAGCCAGGGGGAAATCAGCCCCAGCATTTT. Translation gives CASSLQPGGNQPQHF.

The rearrangement uses TRBV30 and TRBJ1-5; D possibly corresponds to TRBD1 (5 bases). Germline assignment: CDR1 GTSNPN and CDR2 SVGIG (reference sequence). This CDR3 contains 14 residues. The ends were cut back, 4 bases at V and 2 bases at J, with 12 bases in the middle. The CDR3 here is CAWNTLGGNQPQHF. In DNA, the CDR3 is TGTGCCTGGAACACCTTGGGGGGCAATCAGCCCCAGCATTTT.

In its sample, this clone was seen once. The chain recombines TRBV11-3 with TRBJ2-1, with 10 nucleotides matching TRBD2. CDR3 length: 17 amino acids. From germline, CDR1 is SGHNT and CDR2 YENEEA. The trim removed 5 bases at V and 9 bases at J, leaving 16 bases unmatched. The CDR3 DNA reads TGTGCCAGCAGCCGGGGGACGCTAGCGGGAGCCGGGGGTGAGCAGTTCTTC. Encoded protein: CASSRGTLAGAGGEQFF.

The gene calls are TRBV6-1 and TRBJ2-1, with 11 bases matching TRBD2. CDR1 MNHNS and CDR2 SASEGT come from the germline V gene. The junction had 10 bases not matched to a gene; V was cut back by 6 bases and J by 9 bases. The CDR3 length is 15 residues. This CDR3 reads CASRPKLAGAREQFF. The CDR3 DNA sequence: TGTGCCAGCAGGCCCAAACTAGCGGGAGCCCGTGAGCAGTTCTTC.

The rearrangement joins TRBV30 to TRBJ1-4; D uncertain. The germline V gene encodes CDR1 GTSNPN and CDR2 SVGIG (reference sequence). CDR3 length equals 12 residues. Trimming shortened V by 5 bases and J by 4 bases, and 8 bases separated the two germline ends. Here the CDR3 reads CAWGSGNEKLFF. The CDR3 DNA sequence: TGTGCCTGGGGGAGTGGTAATGAAAAACTGTTTTTT.

The rearrangement uses TRBV12-5 and TRBJ1-1; D is ambiguous. Germline CDR1 and CDR2: LGHNT and FRNRAP. Deletions cut 1 base from V and 3 bases from J, with 6 bases between. This CDR3 contains 13 residues. DNA of the CDR3: TGTGCTAGTGGTTTGGGACAACACACTGAAGCTTTCTTT. Its protein product is CASGLGQHTEAFF.

The V and J genes are TRBV20-1 and TRBJ1-1, with D possibly being TRBD1 (6 bases). This CDR3 spans 11 amino acids. V was trimmed by 7 bases and J by 4 bases, leaving 10 bases between them. Germline values: CDR1 DFQATT, CDR2 SNEGSKA (reference sequence). The DNA for the CDR3 is TGCAGTGGCCCCAGGGGCACTGAAGCTTTCTTT. Amino acid sequence: CSGPRGTEAFF.

This clone was detected only a few times. The chain has TRBV6-1 and TRBJ2-3; TRBD2 matches at 13 bases. Germline-derived CDR1 and CDR2 are MNHNS and SASEGT. The trim removed 3 bases at V and 5 bases at J, leaving 8 bases unmatched. The CDR3 extends over 17 amino acids. The CDR3 protein is CASSEARTSGSVDTQYF. CDR3 bases: TGTGCCAGCAGTGAGGCCCGGACTAGCGGGAGTGTAGATACGCAGTATTTT.